This T cell receptor beta chain was obtained from a study of blood T cells in healthy people across ages. Every donor gave roughly 9.2 milliliters of peripheral blood. The authors extracted at least 6 micrograms of total RNA per sample. A remark on this clonotype: Its antigen is as yet unknown.

The germline V and J ends were trimmed by 5 bases and 1 base, with 8 bases remaining between them. The CDR3 consists of 13 residues. CDR1 is SGHAT and CDR2 is FQDESV in the germline V gene (reference sequence). Primed by a sample-barcoded 5' primer and a J-beta primer mix, a second PCR proceeded for about 6 to 11 cycles. MiXCR, run by TCRdb on the 5' RACE reads, gives a single entry per CDR3 protein. The data contain about 290,000 distinct CDR3 sequences, less than 30% of them singletons. Study-wide findings and caveats: The study found more naive CD4+ cells and higher diversity in long-lived than aged donors.

This chain joins TRBV11-1 and TRBJ1-1, with D unresolved. This sequence originates from a woman aged 70-85 years in good health. Sequencing was carried out using blood. The DNA of the CDR3 is TGTGCCAGCAGCCCTGCTCCGAACACTGAAGCTTTCTTT. Encoded protein: CASSPAPNTEAFF.